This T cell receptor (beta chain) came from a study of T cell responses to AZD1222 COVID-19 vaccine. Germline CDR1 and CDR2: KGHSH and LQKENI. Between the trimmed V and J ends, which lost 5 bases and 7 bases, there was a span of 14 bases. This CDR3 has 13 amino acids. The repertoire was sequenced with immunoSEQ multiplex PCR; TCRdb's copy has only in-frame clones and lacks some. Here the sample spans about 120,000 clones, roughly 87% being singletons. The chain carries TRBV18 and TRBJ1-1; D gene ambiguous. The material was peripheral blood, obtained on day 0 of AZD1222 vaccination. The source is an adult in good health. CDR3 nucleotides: TGTGCCAGCTCAGCCCTGCTCACGGATGAAGCTTTCTTT. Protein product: CASSALLTDEAFF.